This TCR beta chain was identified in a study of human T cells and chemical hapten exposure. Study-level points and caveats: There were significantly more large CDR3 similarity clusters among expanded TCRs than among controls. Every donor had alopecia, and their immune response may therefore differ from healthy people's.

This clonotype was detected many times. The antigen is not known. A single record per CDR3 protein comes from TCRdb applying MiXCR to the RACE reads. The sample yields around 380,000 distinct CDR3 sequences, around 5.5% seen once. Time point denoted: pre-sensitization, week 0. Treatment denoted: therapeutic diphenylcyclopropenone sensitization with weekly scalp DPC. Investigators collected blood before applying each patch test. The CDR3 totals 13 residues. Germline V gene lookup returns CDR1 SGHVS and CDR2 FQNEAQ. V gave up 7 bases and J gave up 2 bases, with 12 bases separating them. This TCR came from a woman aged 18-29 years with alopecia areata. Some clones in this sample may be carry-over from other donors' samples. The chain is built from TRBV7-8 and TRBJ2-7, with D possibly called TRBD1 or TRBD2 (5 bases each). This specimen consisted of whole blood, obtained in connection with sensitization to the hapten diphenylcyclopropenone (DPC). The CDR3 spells CASKGRSPYEQYF. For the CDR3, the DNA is TGTGCCAGCAAGGGACGGTCCCCCTACGAGCAGTACTTC.